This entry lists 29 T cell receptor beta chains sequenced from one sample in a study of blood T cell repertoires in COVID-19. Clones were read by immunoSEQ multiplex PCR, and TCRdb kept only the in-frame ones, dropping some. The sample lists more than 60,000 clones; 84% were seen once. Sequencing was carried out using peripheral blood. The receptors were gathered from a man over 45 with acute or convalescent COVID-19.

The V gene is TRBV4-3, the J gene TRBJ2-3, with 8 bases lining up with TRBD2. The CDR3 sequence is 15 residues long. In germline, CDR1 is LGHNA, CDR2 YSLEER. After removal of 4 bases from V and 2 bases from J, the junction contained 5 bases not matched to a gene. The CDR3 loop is CASSPAGAPTDTQYF. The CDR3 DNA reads TGCGCCAGCAGCCCAGCGGGGGCCCCCACAGATACGCAGTATTTT.

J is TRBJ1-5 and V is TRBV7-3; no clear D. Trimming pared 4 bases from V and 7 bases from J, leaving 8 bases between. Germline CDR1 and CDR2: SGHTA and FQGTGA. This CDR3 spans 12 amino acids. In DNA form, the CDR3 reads TGTGCCAGCAGCTCTCCGGGACAGCCCCAGCATTTT. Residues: CASSSPGQPQHF.

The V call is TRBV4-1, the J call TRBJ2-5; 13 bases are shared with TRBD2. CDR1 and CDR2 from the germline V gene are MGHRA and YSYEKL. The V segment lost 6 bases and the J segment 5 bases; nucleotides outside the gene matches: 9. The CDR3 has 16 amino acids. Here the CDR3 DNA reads TGCGCCAGCAGGGCTACTAGCGGGAGGGCCGGGGAGACCCAGTACTTC. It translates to CASRATSGRAGETQYF.

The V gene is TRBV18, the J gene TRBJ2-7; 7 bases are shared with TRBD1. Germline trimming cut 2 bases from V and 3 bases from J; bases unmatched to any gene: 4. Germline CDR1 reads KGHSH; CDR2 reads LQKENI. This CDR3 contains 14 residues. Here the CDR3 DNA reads TGTGCCAGCTCACCAGGACAGGTTAGCTACGAGCAGTACTTC. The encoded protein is CASSPGQVSYEQYF. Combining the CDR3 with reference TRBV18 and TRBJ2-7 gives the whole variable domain NAGVMQNPRHLVRRRGQEARLRCSPMKGHSHVYWYRQLPEEGLKFMVYLQKENIIDESGMPKERFSAEFPKEGPSILRIQQVVRGDSAAYFCASSPGQVSYEQYFGPGTRLTVT.

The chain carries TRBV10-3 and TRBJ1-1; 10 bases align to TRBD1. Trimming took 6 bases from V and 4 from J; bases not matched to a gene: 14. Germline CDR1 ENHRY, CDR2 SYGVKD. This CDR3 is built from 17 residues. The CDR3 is CAISQTGGDFSLTEAFF. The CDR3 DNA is TGTGCCATCAGCCAGACAGGGGGCGACTTTTCTCTCACTGAAGCTTTCTTT.

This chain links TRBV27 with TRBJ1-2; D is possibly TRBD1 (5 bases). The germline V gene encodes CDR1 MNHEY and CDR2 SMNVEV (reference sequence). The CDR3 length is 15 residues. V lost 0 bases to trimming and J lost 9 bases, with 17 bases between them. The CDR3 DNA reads TGTGCCAGCAGTTTATCAGTCAGGGCTTATTCGAGCTACACCTTC. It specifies CASSLSVRAYSSYTF.

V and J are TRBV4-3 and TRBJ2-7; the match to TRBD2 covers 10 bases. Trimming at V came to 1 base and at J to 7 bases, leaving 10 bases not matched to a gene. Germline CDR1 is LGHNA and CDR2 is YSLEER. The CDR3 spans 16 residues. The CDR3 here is CASSQALTLAGVEQYF. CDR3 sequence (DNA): TGCGCCAGCAGCCAAGCGCTTACCCTAGCGGGAGTTGAGCAGTACTTC.

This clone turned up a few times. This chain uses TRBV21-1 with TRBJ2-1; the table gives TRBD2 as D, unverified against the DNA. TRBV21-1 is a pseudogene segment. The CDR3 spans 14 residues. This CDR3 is CASSKRRAYNEQFF. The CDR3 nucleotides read TGTGCCAGCAGCAAAAGGAGAGCGTACAATGAGCAGTTCTTC.

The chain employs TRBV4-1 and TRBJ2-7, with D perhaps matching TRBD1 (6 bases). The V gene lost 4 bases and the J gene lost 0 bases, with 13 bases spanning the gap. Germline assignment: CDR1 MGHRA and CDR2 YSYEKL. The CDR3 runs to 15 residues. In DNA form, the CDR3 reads TGCGCCAGCAGCCCCGGACAGCAGAGCTCCTACGAGCAGTACTTC. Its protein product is CASSPGQQSSYEQYF.

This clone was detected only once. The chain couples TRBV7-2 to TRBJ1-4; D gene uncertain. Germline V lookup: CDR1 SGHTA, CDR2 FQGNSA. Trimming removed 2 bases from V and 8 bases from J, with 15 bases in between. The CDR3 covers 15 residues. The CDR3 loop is CASSLSGSPSEKLFF. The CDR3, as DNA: TGTGCCAGCAGCTTATCCGGGTCCCCTTCAGAAAAACTGTTTTTT.

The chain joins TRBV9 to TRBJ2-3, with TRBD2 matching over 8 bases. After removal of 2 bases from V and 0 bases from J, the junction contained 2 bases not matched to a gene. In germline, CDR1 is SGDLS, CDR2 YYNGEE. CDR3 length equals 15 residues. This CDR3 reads CASSVPGGSTDTQYF. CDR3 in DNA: TGTGCCAGCAGCGTTCCGGGGGGGAGCACAGATACGCAGTATTTT.

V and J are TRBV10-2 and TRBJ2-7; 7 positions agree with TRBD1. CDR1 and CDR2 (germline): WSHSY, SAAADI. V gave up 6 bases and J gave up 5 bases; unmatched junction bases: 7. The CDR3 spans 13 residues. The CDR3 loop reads CASRQQGLDEQYF. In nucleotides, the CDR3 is TGCGCCAGCAGGCAACAGGGGTTAGACGAGCAGTACTTC.

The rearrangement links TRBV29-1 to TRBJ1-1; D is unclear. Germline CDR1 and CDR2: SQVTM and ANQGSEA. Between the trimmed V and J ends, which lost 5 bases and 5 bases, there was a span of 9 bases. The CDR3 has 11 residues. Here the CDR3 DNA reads TGCAGCGTTATCCGGGATACTGAAGCTTTCTTT. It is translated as CSVIRDTEAFF.

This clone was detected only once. The CDR3 bases are TGTGCCGCCCAGGGACAGGATAATGAAAAACTGTTTTTT. Translation: CAAQGQDNEKLFF. The genes are TRBV10-3 and TRBJ1-4, with TRBD1 identical over 8 bases. CDR1 and CDR2 from the germline V gene are ENHRY and SYGVKD. After removal of 11 bases from V and 4 bases from J, the junction contained 6 bases not matched to a gene. This CDR3 is built from 13 residues.

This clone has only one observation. The CDR3, as DNA: TGTGCCAGCAGTGAAGCGTTCACTATCTATGGCTACACCTTC. This translates into CASSEAFTIYGYTF. The rearrangement uses TRBV6-1 and TRBJ1-2; D is unresolved. CDR1 is MNHNS, CDR2 SASEGT, per germline. The CDR3 runs to 14 residues. V was shortened by 0 bases and J by 4 bases, with 9 bases between the two germline ends.

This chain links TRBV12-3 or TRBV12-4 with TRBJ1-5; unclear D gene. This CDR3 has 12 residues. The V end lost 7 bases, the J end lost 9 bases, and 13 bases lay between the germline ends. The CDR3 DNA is TGTGCCAGCACCCTCGGGGTGGCGCCCCAGCATTTT. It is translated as CASTLGVAPQHF.

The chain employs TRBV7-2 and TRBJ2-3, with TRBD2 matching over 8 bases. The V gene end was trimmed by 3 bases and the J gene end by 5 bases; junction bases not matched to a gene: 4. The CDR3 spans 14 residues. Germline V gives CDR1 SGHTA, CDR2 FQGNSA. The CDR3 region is CASSFGSGRDTQYF. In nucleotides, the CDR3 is TGTGCCAGCAGCTTTGGGAGCGGGAGAGATACGCAGTATTTT. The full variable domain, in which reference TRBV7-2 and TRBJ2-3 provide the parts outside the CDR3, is GAGVSQSPSNKVTEKGKDVELRCDPISGHTALYWYRQSLGQGLEFLIYFQGNSAPDKSGLPSDRFSAERTGGSVSTLTIQRTQQEDSAVYLCASSFGSGRDTQYFGPGTRLTVL.

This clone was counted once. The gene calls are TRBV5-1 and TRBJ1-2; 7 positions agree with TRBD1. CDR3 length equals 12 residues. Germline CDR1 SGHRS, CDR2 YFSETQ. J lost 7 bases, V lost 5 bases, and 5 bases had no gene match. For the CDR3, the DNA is TGCGCCAGCAGTACAGGGGAGTCTGGCTACACCTTC. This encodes CASSTGESGYTF.

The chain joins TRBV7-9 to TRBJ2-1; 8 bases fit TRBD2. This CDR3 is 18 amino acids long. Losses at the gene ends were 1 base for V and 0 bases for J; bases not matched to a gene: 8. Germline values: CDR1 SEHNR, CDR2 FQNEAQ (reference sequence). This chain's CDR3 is CASSLVKGLAGSYNEQFF. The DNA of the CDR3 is TGTGCCAGCAGCTTAGTGAAGGGGCTAGCGGGCTCCTACAATGAGCAGTTCTTC.

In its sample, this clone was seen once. The CDR3 DNA reads as TGTGCCATCAGTGCCGACAGGGCCTATGGCTACACCTTC. It codes for CAISADRAYGYTF. The chain is built from TRBV10-3 and TRBJ1-2; 7 bases fit TRBD1. With V trimmed by 4 bases and J by 4 bases, 3 bases remained unmatched. The germline CDR1 and CDR2 sequences are ENHRY and SYGVKD. This CDR3 has 13 amino acids.

In nucleotides, the CDR3 is TGCGCCAGCAGCCCCCGGACAGGGTTGGGCAATGAGCAGTTCTTC. Amino acid sequence: CASSPRTGLGNEQFF. The gene calls are TRBV4-3 and TRBJ2-1; 8 bases are shared with TRBD1. Germline CDR1 LGHNA, CDR2 YSLEER. CDR3 length: 15 amino acids. The ends lost 4 bases at V and 6 bases at J; junction bases unmatched: 8.

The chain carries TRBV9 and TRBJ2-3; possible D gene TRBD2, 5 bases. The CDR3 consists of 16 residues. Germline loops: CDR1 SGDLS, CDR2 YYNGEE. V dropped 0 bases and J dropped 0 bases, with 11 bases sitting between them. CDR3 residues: CASSVGGGLSTDTQYF. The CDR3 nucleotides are TGTGCCAGCAGCGTAGGAGGCGGGCTTAGCACAGATACGCAGTATTTT.

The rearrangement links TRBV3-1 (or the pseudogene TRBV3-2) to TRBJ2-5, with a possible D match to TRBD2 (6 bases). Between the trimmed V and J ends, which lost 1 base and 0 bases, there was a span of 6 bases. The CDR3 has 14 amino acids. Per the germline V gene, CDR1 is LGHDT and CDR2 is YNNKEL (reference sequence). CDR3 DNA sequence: TGTGCCAGCAGCCAAGCGGGGGACCAAGAGACCCAGTACTTC. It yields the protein CASSQAGDQETQYF.

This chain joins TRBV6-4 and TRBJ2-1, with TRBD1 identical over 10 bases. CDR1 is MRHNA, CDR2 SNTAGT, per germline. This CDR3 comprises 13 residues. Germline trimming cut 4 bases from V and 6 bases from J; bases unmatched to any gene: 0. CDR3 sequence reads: CASSGTGGNEQFF. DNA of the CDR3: TGTGCCAGCAGTGGGACAGGGGGCAATGAGCAGTTCTTC.

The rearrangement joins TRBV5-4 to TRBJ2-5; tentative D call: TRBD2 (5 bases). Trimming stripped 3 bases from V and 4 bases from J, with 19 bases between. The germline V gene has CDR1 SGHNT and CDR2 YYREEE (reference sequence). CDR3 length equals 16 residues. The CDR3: CASSYGVGNGLETQYF. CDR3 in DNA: TGTGCCAGCAGCTACGGGGTGGGAAATGGTTTAGAGACCCAGTACTTC.

This CDR3 reads CASQLQGNQPQHF. The CDR3 DNA is TGTGCCAGTCAACTCCAGGGAAATCAGCCCCAGCATTTT. The chain couples TRBV19 to TRBJ1-5; D perhaps matches TRBD1 (5 bases). Germline V CDR1 and CDR2: LNHDA, SQIVND (reference sequence). V was clipped by 8 bases and J by 4 bases, with 12 bases between them. The CDR3 totals 13 residues.

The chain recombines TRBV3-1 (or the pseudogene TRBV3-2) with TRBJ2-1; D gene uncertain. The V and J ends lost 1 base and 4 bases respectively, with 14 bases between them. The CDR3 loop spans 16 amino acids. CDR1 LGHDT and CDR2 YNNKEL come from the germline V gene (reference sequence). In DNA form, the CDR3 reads TGTGCCAGCAGCCAAGTCAGGTTTCCAACTTACAATGAGCAGTTCTTC. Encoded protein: CASSQVRFPTYNEQFF.

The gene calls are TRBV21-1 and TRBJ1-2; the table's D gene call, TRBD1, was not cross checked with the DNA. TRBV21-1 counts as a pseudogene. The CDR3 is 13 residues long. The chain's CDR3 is CASSKRGHYGYTF. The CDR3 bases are TGTGCCAGCAGCAAAAGGGGCCACTATGGCTACACCTTC.

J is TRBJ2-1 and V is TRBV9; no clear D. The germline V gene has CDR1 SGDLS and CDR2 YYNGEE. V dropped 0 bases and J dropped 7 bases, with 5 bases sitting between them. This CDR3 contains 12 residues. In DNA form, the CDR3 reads TGTGCCAGCAGCGTAGGAGAAAATGAGCAGTTCTTC. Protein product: CASSVGENEQFF.